The source of this TCR beta chain is a study of tumour-infiltrating T cells in Burkitt lymphoma. About the study: Survival, overall and progression-free, tracked with productive clonality.

Some clones are missing from TCRdb's copy, which holds only in-frame ones; the method was immunoSEQ multiplex PCR. The repertoire includes 11,000 to 15,000 clones, about 31% of them detected once, and around 6.5% sits in the top ten. The CDR3 has 13 amino acids. Germline V CDR1 and CDR2: SEHNR, FQNEAQ (reference sequence). Trimming cost V 3 bases and J 1 base, with 6 bases left between them. The TCR comes from a human donor with diffuse large B-cell lymphoma. The chain couples TRBV7-9 to TRBJ1-1; D gene ambiguous. Sequenced material: tumor tissue. CDR3 region: CASSFVANTEAFF. CDR3 DNA: TGTGCCAGCAGCTTTGTAGCGAACACTGAAGCTTTCTTT.